This T cell receptor (beta chain) stems from a study of shared clonotypes between healthy human individuals. Execution of the assay was at deep level. The method was immunoSEQ multiplex PCR; TCRdb's version includes in-frame clones alone and lacks a portion of them. The profile shows millions of clones, roughly nine tenths of them singletons. Trimming shortened V by 0 bases and J by 2 bases, and 8 bases separated the two germline ends. CDR1 and CDR2 (germline): SGHTS, YDEGEE. CDR3 length: 14 residues. V is TRBV5-8 and J is TRBJ2-5; D unresolved. Sequenced material: naive CD4+ T cells sorted from blood. As for subset: CD45RA+ positively selected. The clonotype comes from a man younger than 35 in good health. The CDR3 DNA is TGTGCCAGCAGCTTGGTGCCGGTACAAGAGACCCAGTACTTC. It codes for CASSLVPVQETQYF.